What follows is one T cell receptor beta chain and its context. Its antigen is still unknown. Sequencing used immunoSEQ multiplex PCR; TCRdb keeps in-frame clones, though not all of them. The top ten clones hold approximately 9.2% of a sample with about 130,000 clones, 89% of them seen once. The data are from a study of cytomegalovirus exposure and HLA in healthy donors. On the study more broadly: It was reported in a later analysis that the same platform had been used for the 90 to 150 validation repertoires as for the 666 first-cohort repertoires. Study-wide results and limits: Usually a TCR sequence was rare, but some public TCRs were found in many donors. Overall, approximately 150 TCR beta chains were annotated as cytomegalovirus-associated. In vitro data verified a few CMV-associated chains as specific for CMV antigens.

Trimming removed 5 bases from V and 4 bases from J; junction bases left unmatched: 6. This CDR3 region has 16 residues. Germline CDR1 LNHDA, CDR2 SQIVND (reference sequence). This TCR derives from a woman under 30 in good health and CMV-seropositive. J is TRBJ2-1 and V is TRBV19, with 12 bases aligning to TRBD2. The sequencing sample was made of PBMCs. The CDR3 bases are TGTGCCAGTAGTGTATTACTAGCGGGGGGATACAATGAGCAGTTCTTC. Translated, it gives CASSVLLAGGYNEQFF. Full variable domain (missing parts from reference TRBV19 and TRBJ2-1): DGGITQSPKYLFRKEGQNVTLSCEQNLNHDAMYWYRQDPGQGLRLIYYSQIVNDFQKGDIAEGYSVSREKKESFPLTVTSAQKNPTAFYLCASSVLLAGGYNEQFFGPGTRLTVL.